This is a list of T cell receptor beta chains from one sample in a study of T cell responses to AZD1222 COVID-19 vaccine. Measured with immunoSEQ multiplex PCR; TCRdb has only the in-frame clones, and not every one. Among around 76,000 clones listed, 70% to 90% were seen once. The source was peripheral blood, collected on day 0 of AZD1222 vaccination. Receptor source: an adult in good health. CDR3s include the opening cysteine and the closing phenylalanine or tryptophan. The D gene is left open where the match is weak. Clone sizes are given selectively: once, few, many, or a class where the clone is expanded.

clone size | J gene | D gene | V gene | CDR3 protein
once | TRBJ1-2 | TRBD1 | TRBV27 | CASSSGTANYGYTF
once | TRBJ2-7 | TRBD1 | TRBV30 | CAWKKAGGGIYEQYF
. | TRBJ1-1 | . | TRBV19 | CASSHRGNAEAFF
. | TRBJ2-3 | . | TRBV3-1/TRBV3-2 | CASSVWEGGDTDTQYF
once | TRBJ2-7 | . | TRBV5-6 | CASSLGGLSYEQYF
. | TRBJ2-5 | TRBD2 | TRBV5-1 | CASSLWRGSEETQYF
. | TRBJ2-5 | . | TRBV7-2 | CASGRQTVQETQYF
. | TRBJ2-7 | . | TRBV6-5 | CASTPRGREQYF
once | TRBJ1-5 | TRBD1 | TRBV4-1 | CASSLQGAHEPDQPQHF
. | TRBJ1-5 | . | TRBV7-2 | CASSLQVISNQPQHF
. | TRBJ1-3 | . | TRBV7-9 | CASTPSGGNTIYF
. | TRBJ1-1 | . | TRBV18 | CASSSNLMTTNTEAFF
. | TRBJ2-7 | . | TRBV19 | CASSSVLGEQYF
. | TRBJ1-1 | . | TRBV19 | CASVRNLNTEAFF